What follows are 18 T cell receptor beta chains derived from one specimen sequenced in a study of naive and memory T cell subsets. A UMI-containing oligonucleotide was joined by 3' ligation to the TCR cDNA template. Ligated cDNA underwent four rounds of PCR with nested alpha and beta constant region primers and SP2. TCRdb re-derived calls from the 5' RACE reads in MiXCR, one entry per CDR3 protein. The sample holds about 48,000 distinct CDR3 sequences, about 4.4% seen once. Receptors were obtained from a female donor in good health.

This clonotype was seen repeatedly, ten times or more. V and J are TRBV7-2 and TRBJ1-1; D gene uncertain. The CDR3 is 14 residues long. Trimming removed 0 bases from V and 6 bases from J, with 11 bases in between. Looked up from germline, CDR1 is SGHTA and CDR2 is FQGNSA. The CDR3 region has the DNA TGTGCCAGCAGCTTAGCGCGAGGAACGGCTGAAGCTTTCTTT. Its protein is CASSLARGTAEAFF. The full variable domain, with the rest looked up from reference TRBV7-2 and TRBJ1-1, is GAGVSQSPSNKVTEKGKDVELRCDPISGHTALYWYRQSLGQGLEFLIYFQGNSAPDKSGLPSDRFSAERTGGSVSTLTIQRTQQEDSAVYLCASSLARGTAEAFFGQGTRLTVV.

Ten or more counts support this clonotype. The CDR3 region is CASKGTSKSHEQYF. CDR3 DNA sequence: TGTGCCAGCAAAGGGACTAGCAAGAGCCACGAGCAGTACTTC. This chain connects TRBV27 to TRBJ2-7; 9 nucleotides line up with TRBD2. This CDR3 is 14 amino acids long. Trimming cost V 7 bases and J 5 bases; bases outside gene matches: 9. CDR1 and CDR2 from the germline V gene are MNHEY and SMNVEV (reference sequence).

The table lists this clonotype with many counts. The V gene is TRBV25-1, the J gene TRBJ1-1; D not resolved. Trimming pared 8 bases from V and 5 bases from J, leaving 15 bases between. The CDR3 runs 13 residues. Germline CDR1 and CDR2: MGHDK and SYGVNS. CDR3 nucleotides: TGTGCCAGCCGCGGAAGGGAGTGGACTGAAGCTTTCTTT. Its protein product is CASRGREWTEAFF.

This clonotype was picked up many times. This sequence joins TRBV11-3 and TRBJ2-7; 10 nucleotides match TRBD1. Germline trimming cut 3 bases from V and 3 bases from J; bases unmatched to any gene: 5. The CDR3 contains 15 residues. Germline V gene sequence: CDR1 SGHNT, CDR2 YENEEA. CDR3 region: CASSFDGQGDYEQYF. The DNA for the CDR3 is TGTGCCAGCAGCTTCGATGGACAGGGGGACTACGAGCAGTACTTC.

This clonotype was counted many times. V is TRBV7-2 and J is TRBJ2-1, with a weak D call TRBD2 (5 bases). This CDR3 contains 15 residues. Trimming stripped 5 bases from V and 6 bases from J, with 17 bases between. The germline V gene has CDR1 SGHTA and CDR2 FQGNSA. Here the CDR3 DNA reads TGTGCCAGCAGCCCGTTGGTAACTAGTGGCAATGAGCAGTTCTTC. Protein product: CASSPLVTSGNEQFF.

About this clonotype itself: One end of the junction fails to match germline, which may point to a read error. V and J are TRBV18 and TRBJ1-2, with D hard to call. This CDR3 is built from 14 residues. The germline gives CDR1 KGHSH, CDR2 LQKENI. The CDR3 sequence is CASSPPEESHGDTF. In DNA, the CDR3 is TGTGCCAGCTCACCCCCAGAGGAATCCCATGGCGACACCTTC.

Ten or more counts support this clonotype. The gene calls are TRBV28 and TRBJ1-1, with D hard to call. The CDR3 length is 12 residues. Germline V lookup: CDR1 MDHEN, CDR2 SYDVKM. The ends were cut back, 2 bases at V and 3 bases at J, with 4 bases in the middle. The chain's CDR3 is CASSLTYTEAFF. The CDR3 DNA reads TGTGCCAGCAGTTTAACGTACACTGAAGCTTTCTTT.

A word on this clonotype: A much larger clonotype is one base distant, so this may be a read error. This chain links TRBV7-2 with TRBJ2-2, with 8 bases that match TRBD1. The V and J ends lost 5 bases and 6 bases, in that order; junction bases with no gene match: 8. CDR3 length: 15 residues. Germline V lookup: CDR1 SGHTA, CDR2 FQGNSA. DNA of the CDR3: TGTGCCAGCAGCGTTGACAGGGGAAACCCCGGGGAGCTGTTTTTT. Translation: CASSVDRGNPGELFF.

This clonotype has only a few counts. This sequence joins TRBV25-1 and TRBJ1-1; no clear D gene. V was cut by 4 bases and J by 2 bases, with 8 bases left in between. The germline V gene encodes CDR1 MGHDK and CDR2 SYGVNS. The CDR3 has 13 amino acids. DNA for the CDR3: TGTGCCAGCAGTGTTACCGGTAACACTGAAGCTTTCTTT. Its protein is CASSVTGNTEAFF.

This clonotype was detected many times. V gene TRBV30 combines with J gene TRBJ2-6; unclear D gene. Trimming cost V 0 bases and J 3 bases, with 6 bases left between them. In germline, CDR1 is GTSNPN, CDR2 SVGIG (reference sequence). CDR3 length: 14 residues. The CDR3 protein is CAWSVLSGANVLTF. The CDR3 nucleotides read TGTGCCTGGAGTGTACTAAGTGGGGCCAACGTCCTGACTTTC.

This clonotype was recorded at least ten times. This chain connects TRBV11-3 to TRBJ2-2; possible D gene TRBD2, 5 bases. There are 16 residues in the CDR3. V lost 5 bases and J lost 2, with 15 bases in between. Per germline, CDR1 SGHNT and CDR2 YENEEA. This CDR3 reads CASSPTGRVNTGELFF. The CDR3 DNA reads as TGTGCCAGCAGCCCTACCGGGCGGGTTAACACCGGGGAGCTGTTTTTT. The full variable domain, completed using reference TRBV11-3 and TRBJ2-2, is EAGVVQSPRYKIIEKKQPVAFWCNPISGHNTLYWYLQNLGQGPELLIRYENEEAVDDSQLPKDRFSAERLKGVDSTLKIQPAELGDSAVYLCASSPTGRVNTGELFFGEGSRLTVL.

This clonotype was recorded many times. The rearrangement joins TRBV28 to TRBJ1-1; 7 bases fit TRBD1. The length of the CDR3 is 14 residues. Germline trimming cut 5 bases from V and 4 bases from J; bases unmatched to any gene: 7. Germline V gene lookup returns CDR1 MDHEN and CDR2 SYDVKM. The CDR3 loop is CASSIPGQITEAFF. As DNA, the CDR3 is TGTGCCAGCAGTATACCGGGACAGATCACTGAAGCTTTCTTT.

At least ten counts were recorded for this clonotype. The germline gene is not matched at one end of the junction; a read error may be the cause. The gene calls are TRBV7-7 and TRBJ1-3; D is unresolved. Germline lookup yields CDR1 SSHAT and CDR2 FNYEAQ (reference sequence). The CDR3 has 14 residues. CDR3 protein: CASSKSSYGNTIYF. The DNA for the CDR3 is TGTGCTAGCAGTAAGAGCAGCTACGGAAACACCATATATTTT.

This clonotype came up many times. Here the CDR3 reads CASSLRSYEQYF. CDR3 nucleotide sequence: TGTGCCAGCAGTTTAAGGTCCTACGAGCAGTACTTC. This chain connects TRBV12-3 or TRBV12-4 to TRBJ2-7, with D uncertain. Trimming stripped 2 bases from V and 1 base from J, with 3 bases between. CDR3 length equals 12 residues.

This clonotype occurred many times. The chain links TRBV20-1 to TRBJ2-3, with 8 bases lining up with TRBD2. The CDR3 consists of 14 residues. V shed 8 bases and J 4 bases; nucleotides not matched to a gene: 11. Germline values: CDR1 DFQATT, CDR2 SNEGSKA (reference sequence). CDR3 sequence reads: CSTQDGRGPDTQYF. The CDR3 DNA is TGCAGTACACAGGACGGGAGGGGCCCAGATACGCAGTATTTT.

This clonotype was seen repeatedly, ten times or more. The V gene is TRBV25-1, the J gene TRBJ1-6; D call uncertain. Germline V lookup: CDR1 MGHDK, CDR2 SYGVNS. The CDR3 totals 15 residues. Trimming stripped 0 bases from V and 11 bases from J, with 14 bases between. Written as DNA, the CDR3 is TGTGCCAGCAGTGAATATAGAGGCGATAGACCACCCCTCCACTTT. Translation gives CASSEYRGDRPPLHF.

V usage is TRBV5-1 and J usage is TRBJ2-1; 10 bases map to TRBD2. V trimming: 3 bases; J trimming: 5 bases; junction bases outside the gene matches: 8. The germline CDR1 and CDR2 sequences are SGHRS and YFSETQ. CDR3 length equals 16 residues. The CDR3 region is CASSWGQREGHNEQFF. The DNA for the CDR3 is TGCGCCAGCAGCTGGGGGCAGCGGGAGGGCCACAATGAGCAGTTCTTC. Together with reference TRBV5-1 and TRBJ2-1, the CDR3 gives the full variable domain: KAGVTQTPRYLIKTRGQQVTLSCSPISGHRSVSWYQQTPGQGLQFLFEYFSETQRNKGNFPGRFSGRQFSNSRSEMNVSTLELGDSALYLCASSWGQREGHNEQFFGPGTRLTVL.

The table lists this clonotype with many counts. This sequence joins TRBV10-1 and TRBJ2-2, with 8 bases aligning to TRBD1. Trimming cost V 6 bases and J 0 bases; bases outside gene matches: 3. CDR3 length: 15 amino acids. The V gene's germline CDR1 is WNHNN and CDR2 SYGVQD (reference sequence). The CDR3, as DNA: TGCGCCAGCAGCCCGACAGGGGCGAACACCGGGGAGCTGTTTTTT. Residues: CASSPTGANTGELFF.